The source of this T cell receptor (beta chain) is a study of shared clonotypes between healthy human individuals (dated by TCRdb to 2019 to 2021). Study-wide context: The cohort included a few men and a couple of women between 18 and 49 years of age. For each donor, three plates each were used for CD4 naive and CD4 memory, two plates were used for CD8 naive, and one plate was used for CD8 memory. To estimate repertoire size and how much clonotypes are shared between individuals, the study performed deep sequencing of blood TCR repertoires from about five healthy adults. To increase sequencing depth and limit assay-specific biases, different laboratories used diverse techniques to prepare libraries and sequence TCR repertoires. Between about 0.94 and 8.9 billion PBMCs per donor were obtained by leukapheresis. Study-level results and caveats: Estimated clonotype richness was generally larger for naive than for memory subsets. Based on pairwise subsampling, the degree of clonotype sharing among donors was expected to be affected by sequencing depth. The small number of donors limited the genetic and exposure-history diversity represented. Compared with non-shared clonotypes, the clonotypes found in all four sorted-subset donors had higher generation probabilities. Rarefaction of sorted-subset datasets indicated incomplete sequencing despite the large sequencing depth. When four donors were compared, the shared fraction of clonotypes was about 5.5% for naive CD4, about 4% for naive CD8, 2% to 2.5% for memory CD4, and 0.4% for memory CD8. Only blood was sampled, and tissue TCR repertoires likely differ from those in blood.

The donors were healthy, HIV-negative adults who had no recently reported acute infections or vaccinations. Only Caucasian adults living in Nashville, Tennessee, USA were represented among the donors. Magnetic negative selection was used to enrich CD4+ T cells, after which naive cells were positively selected on CD45RA and the negative fraction became the memory subset. Blood was collected by leukapheresis, and PBMCs were isolated by Ficoll-Histopaque density gradient centrifugation and then cryopreserved in liquid nitrogen vapor phase. Analytical flow cytometry was used to check the purity and quantity of each magnetically sorted T cell population. Each sorted fraction had its genomic DNA isolated and then quantified by UV absorbance on a Nanodrop 2000c. Worth noting for this clone: No cognate antigen has been identified for it. Base quality data are lacking; no much larger clone is found one base away.

V was cut back by 3 bases and J by 9 bases, leaving a gap of 9 bases between them. The CDR3 spans 12 residues, from the cysteine through the phenylalanine. Only the CDR3 part of the read is kept: 36 bases, read in frame from the first base. CDR1 and CDR2 are read off the germline V gene as SGHAT and FQNNGV. Using the deep immunoSEQ assay, TCR CDR3 regions were amplified from genomic DNA by multiplex PCR. For each cell subset, the extracted genomic DNA was distributed evenly across all wells of several immunoSEQ 96-well plates, and each plate served as one replicate. For sorted subsets, roughly 200 ng genomic DNA, equal to approximately 30,000 T cell genomes, was loaded into each replicate PCR. The purified libraries were quantified using a Qubit 3.0 fluorometer, sized with a Bioanalyzer 2100, and then quantified again using the KAPA Library Quantification kit. Every immunoSEQ 96-well plate was sequenced on a dedicated single-read 150-cycle Illumina NextSeq 550 flow cell. Per the authors' processing: Because the immunoSEQ output held only junctional sequences and lacked quality scores, the filtering could not match the filtering applied to full-length reads. To assign V/J genes and CDR3, sequences were annotated against IMGT germline references using PyIR, a Python wrapper for IgBLAST v1.9. Reads with weak V/J assignments (E-value above 1e-6), missing CDR3, stop codons, out-of-frame junctions, or ambiguous translated residues were removed. A V3J clonotype was defined by an identical inferred V gene, J gene, and CDR3 amino acid sequence. To compute the percentage overlap between repertoires, the number of shared unique clonotypes was divided by the size of the smaller repertoire. Three approaches were used to assess repertoire richness: RTK rarefaction, the Chao1 estimator, and Recon v2.1 estimates of unobserved clonotypes. Generation probabilities for all TCRbeta clonotypes obtained by the gDNA method from a handful of donors were computed using OLGA. The clones in this table, taken by TCRdb from immuneACCESS, are in-frame only. Not every clone is retained; where verified, under half of the shortfall comes from an unresolved V gene, and the cause of the rest is unknown. V, J and clone size are those of that table, while D and trimming were read from the DNA. In this sample the table shows about 680,000 clones, about 78% of which occur a single time. 1.8% of the sample goes to the ten largest clones.

The sequenced material came from memory CD4+ T cells sorted from blood. According to the study, the label for this sample's cell subset or site signals: CD45RA-negative fraction. This clonotype was sampled from a woman in her 30s in good health. The chain employs TRBV11-2 and TRBJ1-5; the D gene lacks a confident call. The nucleotide sequence reads TGTGCCAGCAGCTTCTCAACCGGGCCCCAGCATTTT. The encoded protein is CASSFSTGPQHF.